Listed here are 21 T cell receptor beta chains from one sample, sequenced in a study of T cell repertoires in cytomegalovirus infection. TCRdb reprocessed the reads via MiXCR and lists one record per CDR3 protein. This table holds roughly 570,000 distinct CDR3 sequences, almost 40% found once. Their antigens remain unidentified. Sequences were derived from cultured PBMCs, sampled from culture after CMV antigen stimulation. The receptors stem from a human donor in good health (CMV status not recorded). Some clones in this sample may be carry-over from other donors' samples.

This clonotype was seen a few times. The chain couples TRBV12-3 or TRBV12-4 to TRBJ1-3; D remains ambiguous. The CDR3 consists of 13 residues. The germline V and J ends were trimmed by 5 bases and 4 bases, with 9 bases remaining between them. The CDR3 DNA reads TGTGCCAGCAGTCCCCGCCGGGGAAACACCATATATTTT. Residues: CASSPRRGNTIYF.

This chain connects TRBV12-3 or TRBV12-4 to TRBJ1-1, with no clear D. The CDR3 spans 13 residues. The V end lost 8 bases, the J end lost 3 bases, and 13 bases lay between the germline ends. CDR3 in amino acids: CASQPAGDTEAFF. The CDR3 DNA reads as TGTGCCAGCCAGCCGGCTGGGGACACTGAAGCTTTCTTT.

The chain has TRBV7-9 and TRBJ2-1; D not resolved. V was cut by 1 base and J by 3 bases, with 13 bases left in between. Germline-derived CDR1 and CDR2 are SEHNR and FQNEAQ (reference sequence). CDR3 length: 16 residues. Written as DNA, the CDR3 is TGTGCCAGCAGCTTAGTTGGGTCAGCATTCTACAATGAGCAGTTCTTC. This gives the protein CASSLVGSAFYNEQFF. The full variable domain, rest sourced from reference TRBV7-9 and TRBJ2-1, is DTGVSQNPRHKITKRGQNVTFRCDPISEHNRLYWYRQTLGQGPEFLTYFQNEAQLEKSRLLSDRFSAERPKGSFSTLEIQRTEQGDSAMYLCASSLVGSAFYNEQFFGPGTRLTVL.

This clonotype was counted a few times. CDR3 coding DNA: TGTGCCAGCAGCTTAGGTATGGGGGATCAGCCCCAGCATTTT. The encoded protein is CASSLGMGDQPQHF. The chain couples TRBV7-9 to TRBJ1-5, with D possibly TRBD1 on 5 matching bases. The V and J ends lost 1 base and 5 bases respectively, with 9 bases between them. Germline V gives CDR1 SEHNR, CDR2 FQNEAQ (reference sequence). This CDR3 spans 14 amino acids.

The CDR3 region is CSALGRTTYNEQFF. CDR3 bases: TGCAGTGCCCTCGGTAGGACCACATACAATGAGCAGTTCTTC. V usage is TRBV20-1 and J usage is TRBJ2-1; D unresolved. CDR3 length: 14 amino acids. The V and J ends lost 6 bases and 4 bases respectively, with 16 bases between them. Germline V CDR1 and CDR2: DFQATT, SNEGSKA (reference sequence).

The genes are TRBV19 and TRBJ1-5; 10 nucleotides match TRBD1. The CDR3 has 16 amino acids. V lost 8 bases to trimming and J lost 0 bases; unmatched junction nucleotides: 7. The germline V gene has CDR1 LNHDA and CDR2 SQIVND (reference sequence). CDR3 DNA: TGTGCCAGTGGGGACAGGGGTCCCTATAGCAATCAGCCCCAGCATTTT. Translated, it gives CASGDRGPYSNQPQHF.

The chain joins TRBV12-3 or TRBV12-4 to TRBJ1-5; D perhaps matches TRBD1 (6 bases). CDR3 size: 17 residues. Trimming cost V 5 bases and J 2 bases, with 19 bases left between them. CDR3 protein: CASSTRGAGGGNQPQHF. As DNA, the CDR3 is TGTGCCAGCAGTACCCGGGGGGCCGGTGGCGGCAATCAGCCCCAGCATTTT.

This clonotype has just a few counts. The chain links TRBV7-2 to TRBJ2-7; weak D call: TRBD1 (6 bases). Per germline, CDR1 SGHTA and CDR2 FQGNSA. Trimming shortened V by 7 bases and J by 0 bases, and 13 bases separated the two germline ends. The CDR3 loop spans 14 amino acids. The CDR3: CASTNRVLSYEQYF. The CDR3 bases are TGTGCCAGCACCAACAGGGTCCTCTCCTACGAGCAGTACTTC.

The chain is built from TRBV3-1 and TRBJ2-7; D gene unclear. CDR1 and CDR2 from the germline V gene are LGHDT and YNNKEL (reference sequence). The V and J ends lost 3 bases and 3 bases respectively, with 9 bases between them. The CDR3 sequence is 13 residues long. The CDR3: CASSHDSDYEQYF. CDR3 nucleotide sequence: TGTGCCAGCAGCCATGATTCGGACTACGAGCAGTACTTC.

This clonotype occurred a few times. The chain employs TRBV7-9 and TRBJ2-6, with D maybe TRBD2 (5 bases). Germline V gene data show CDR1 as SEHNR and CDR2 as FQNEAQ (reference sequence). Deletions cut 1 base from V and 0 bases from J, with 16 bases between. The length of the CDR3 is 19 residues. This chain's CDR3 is CASSLERFSLSSGANVLTF. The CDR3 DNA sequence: TGTGCCAGCAGCTTAGAGCGGTTCAGTTTGAGCTCTGGGGCCAACGTCCTGACTTTC.

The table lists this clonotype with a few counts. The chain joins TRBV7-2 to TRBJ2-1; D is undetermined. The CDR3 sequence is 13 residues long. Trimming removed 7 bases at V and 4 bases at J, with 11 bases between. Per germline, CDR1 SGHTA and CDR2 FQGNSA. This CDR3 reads CASTNPLYNEQFF. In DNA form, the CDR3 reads TGTGCCAGCACCAACCCACTATACAATGAGCAGTTCTTC.

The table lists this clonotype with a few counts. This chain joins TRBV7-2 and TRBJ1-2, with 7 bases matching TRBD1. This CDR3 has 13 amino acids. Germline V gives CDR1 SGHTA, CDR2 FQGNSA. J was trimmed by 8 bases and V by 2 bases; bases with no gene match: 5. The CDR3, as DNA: TGTGCCAGCAGCTTATCGACAGGGCGCGGCTACACCTTC. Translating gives CASSLSTGRGYTF. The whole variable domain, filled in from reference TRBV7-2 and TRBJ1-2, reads GAGVSQSPSNKVTEKGKDVELRCDPISGHTALYWYRQSLGQGLEFLIYFQGNSAPDKSGLPSDRFSAERTGGSVSTLTIQRTQQEDSAVYLCASSLSTGRGYTFGSGTRLTVV.

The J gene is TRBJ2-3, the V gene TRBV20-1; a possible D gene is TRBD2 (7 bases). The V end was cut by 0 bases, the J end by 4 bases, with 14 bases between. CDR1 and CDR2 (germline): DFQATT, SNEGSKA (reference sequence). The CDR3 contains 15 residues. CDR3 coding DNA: TGCAGTGCTAGAGAGGGTGGGGGGGGCCCAGATACGCAGTATTTT. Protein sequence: CSAREGGGGPDTQYF.

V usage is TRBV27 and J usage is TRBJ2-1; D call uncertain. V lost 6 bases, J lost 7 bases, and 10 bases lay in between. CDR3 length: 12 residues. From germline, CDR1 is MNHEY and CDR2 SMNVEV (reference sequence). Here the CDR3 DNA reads TGTGCCAGCAGCGACGGAACAAATGAGCAGTTCTTC. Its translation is CASSDGTNEQFF.

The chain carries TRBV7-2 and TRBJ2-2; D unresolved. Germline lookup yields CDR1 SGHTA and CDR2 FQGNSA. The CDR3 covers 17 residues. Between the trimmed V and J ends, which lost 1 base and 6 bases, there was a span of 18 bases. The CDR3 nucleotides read TGTGCCAGCAGCTTAGTGGGCTTTCCCTTTGTGGCCGGGGAGCTGTTTTTT. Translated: CASSLVGFPFVAGELFF.

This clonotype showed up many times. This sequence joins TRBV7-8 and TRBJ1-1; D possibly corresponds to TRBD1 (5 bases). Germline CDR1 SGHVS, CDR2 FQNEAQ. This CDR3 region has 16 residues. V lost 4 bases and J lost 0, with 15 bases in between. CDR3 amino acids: CASSSPGTEMNTEAFF. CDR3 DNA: TGTGCCAGCAGCTCCCCTGGGACGGAAATGAACACTGAAGCTTTCTTT.

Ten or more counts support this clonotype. CDR3 nucleotides: TGTGCCAGCAGCTTAGTGGCCGGGGACGAGACCCAGTACTTC. Translating it yields CASSLVAGDETQYF. The V and J genes are TRBV7-2 and TRBJ2-5; D may match TRBD1 or TRBD2 (5 bases each). The CDR3 has 14 residues. V lost 1 base and J 5 bases, leaving 11 bases between the germline ends. CDR1 and CDR2 (germline): SGHTA, FQGNSA.

The DNA for the CDR3 is TGTGCCAGCAATGGACAGCCCCATTCGGCCCTCCACTTT. Translating it yields CASNGQPHSALHF. The chain joins TRBV2 to TRBJ1-6; D may be TRBD1 (6 bases). The CDR3 loop spans 13 amino acids. CDR1 and CDR2 (germline): SNHLY, FYNNEI. Trimming took off 7 bases at V and 14 bases at J, with 18 bases between the two ends.

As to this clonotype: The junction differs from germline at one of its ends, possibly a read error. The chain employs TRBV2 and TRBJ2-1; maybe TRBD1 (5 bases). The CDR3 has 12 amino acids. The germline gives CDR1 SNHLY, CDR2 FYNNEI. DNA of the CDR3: TGTGCCAGCAGGGAAGACACAGGAGAGCAGTTCTTC. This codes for CASREDTGEQFF.

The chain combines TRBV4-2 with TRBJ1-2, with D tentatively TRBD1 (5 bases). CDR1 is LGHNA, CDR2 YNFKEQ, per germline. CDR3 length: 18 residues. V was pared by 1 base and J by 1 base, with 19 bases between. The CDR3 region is CASSQGGGVILLNYGYTF. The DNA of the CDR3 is TGTGCCAGCAGCCAAGGGGGGGGGGTGATCCTCCTTAACTATGGCTACACCTTC.

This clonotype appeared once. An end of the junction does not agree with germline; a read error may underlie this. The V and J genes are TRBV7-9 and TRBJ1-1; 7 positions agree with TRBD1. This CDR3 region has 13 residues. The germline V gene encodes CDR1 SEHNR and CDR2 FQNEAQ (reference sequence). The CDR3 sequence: CASGLGQSSEAFF. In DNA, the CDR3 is TGTGCCAGCGGCTTGGGACAGTCTTCTGAAGCTTTCTTT.